Each of the 30 T cell receptor beta chains below was sequenced from the same sample in a study of T cell responses to AZD1222 COVID-19 vaccine. Repertoires were generated with immunoSEQ multiplex PCR, while TCRdb's copy carries only in-frame clones and drops some. The sample shows 100,000 or so clones, over 85% of them seen only once. This material consisted of peripheral blood, taken on day 0 of AZD1222 vaccination. These receptors were collected from an adult in good health.

The chain carries TRBV5-1 and TRBJ1-4; 8 bases map to TRBD1. CDR1 SGHRS and CDR2 YFSETQ come from the germline V gene. The J segment lost 2 bases and the V segment lost 1 base, leaving 7 bases of the junction unmatched. The CDR3 loop spans 17 amino acids. This CDR3 is CASSLIPRGQTNEKLFF. The CDR3, as DNA: TGCGCCAGCAGCTTGATCCCCAGGGGGCAGACTAATGAAAAACTGTTTTTT.

The J gene is TRBJ2-1, the V gene TRBV4-3; D is undetermined. Germline V lookup: CDR1 LGHNA, CDR2 YSLEER. CDR3 length: 13 amino acids. Trimming cost V 1 base and J 5 bases, with 6 bases left between them. The CDR3, as DNA: TGCGCCAGCAGCCAAGGCCAGGACAATGAGCAGTTCTTC. It encodes CASSQGQDNEQFF.

The chain's CDR3 is CASRRDRTTNEKLFF. CDR3 DNA: TGCGCCAGCCGACGCGACAGGACAACTAATGAAAAACTGTTTTTT. This sequence joins TRBV5-1 and TRBJ1-4, with D perhaps matching TRBD1 (6 bases). CDR1 is SGHRS, CDR2 YFSETQ, per germline. The V gene lost 7 bases and the J gene lost 0 bases, with 13 bases spanning the gap. This CDR3 spans 15 amino acids.

The chain couples TRBV2 to TRBJ2-3; 9 positions agree with TRBD2. Per germline, CDR1 SNHLY and CDR2 FYNNEI. The length of the CDR3 is 16 residues. Losses at the gene ends were 6 bases for V and 0 bases for J; bases not matched to a gene: 7. As DNA, the CDR3 is TGTGCCAGCAGCAAAAGGGCGGGGGGGAGCACAGATACGCAGTATTTT. This sequence encodes CASSKRAGGSTDTQYF.

This chain uses TRBV5-5 with TRBJ1-2; the match to TRBD1 covers 9 bases. Germline V lookup: CDR1 SGHKS, CDR2 YYEKEE (reference sequence). This CDR3 region has 16 residues. J lost 4 bases, V lost 4 bases, and 11 bases had no gene match. As DNA, the CDR3 is TGTGCCAGCAGCACTTCGGACAGGGGCCCTTTCTATGGCTACACCTTC. This codes for CASSTSDRGPFYGYTF.

The chain couples TRBV7-3 to TRBJ2-1; D gene uncertain. V was trimmed by 5 bases and J by 9 bases, leaving 14 bases between them. The CDR3 runs to 13 residues. CDR1 and CDR2 (germline): SGHTA, FQGTGA. CDR3 in DNA: TGTGCCAGCAGCCCAAGGGCAGAAAGTGAGCAGTTCTTC. Its protein product is CASSPRAESEQFF.

The chain recombines TRBV19 with TRBJ1-2, with D maybe TRBD1 (6 bases). Germline V gene data show CDR1 as LNHDA and CDR2 as SQIVND (reference sequence). The CDR3 length is 12 residues. Trimming left V 6 bases short and J 7 bases short, with 12 bases between. The CDR3 loop is CASSTRTVGYTF. DNA of the CDR3: TGTGCCAGTAGCACCCGGACAGTTGGCTACACCTTC. Complete variable domain (other parts from reference TRBV19 and TRBJ1-2): DGGITQSPKYLFRKEGQNVTLSCEQNLNHDAMYWYRQDPGQGLRLIYYSQIVNDFQKGDIAEGYSVSREKKESFPLTVTSAQKNPTAFYLCASSTRTVGYTFGSGTRLTVV.

The genes are TRBV25-1 and TRBJ1-2, with TRBD1 identical over 9 bases. With V trimmed by 2 bases and J by 6 bases, 7 bases remained unmatched. The CDR3 is 15 residues long. Germline V gives CDR1 MGHDK, CDR2 SYGVNS. The CDR3 DNA is TGTGCCAGCAGTGAACGTACAGGGGGCGCAAATGGCTACACCTTC. It encodes CASSERTGGANGYTF.

The DNA of the CDR3 is TGCGCCAGCAGCACGGACGGTACCGGACTAGCTGGGGCCGGGGAGCTGTTTTTT. Translated, it gives CASSTDGTGLAGAGELFF. V and J are TRBV5-1 and TRBJ2-2; 8 bases line up with TRBD2. The CDR3 contains 18 residues. V was pared by 4 bases and J by 6 bases, with 17 bases of the junction left unmatched. In germline, CDR1 is SGHRS, CDR2 YFSETQ.

The chain links TRBV28 to TRBJ1-2; D possibly corresponds to TRBD1 (5 bases). With 7 bases removed from V and 4 bases from J, the gap between germline ends came to 16 bases. Germline CDR1 MDHEN, CDR2 SYDVKM. The CDR3 contains 14 residues. As DNA, the CDR3 is TGTGCCAGCACCCCGGGGACGGGAGCCTATGGCTACACCTTC. It encodes CASTPGTGAYGYTF.

The rearrangement links TRBV5-1 to TRBJ2-1; either TRBD1 or TRBD2 may fit D (5 bases each). Germline V CDR1 and CDR2: SGHRS, YFSETQ. The CDR3 has 17 residues. Deletions cut 1 base from V and 1 base from J, with 15 bases between. The CDR3 sequence: CASSLTSGTSSYNEQFF. The CDR3 nucleotides are TGCGCCAGCAGCTTGACGTCCGGGACCTCTTCCTACAATGAGCAGTTCTTC.

The genes are TRBV28 and TRBJ1-5, with 7 bases aligning to TRBD1. Losses at the gene ends were 6 bases for V and 8 bases for J; bases not matched to a gene: 7. This CDR3 spans 13 amino acids. Germline CDR1 reads MDHEN; CDR2 reads SYDVKM. DNA for the CDR3: TGTGCCAGCAGAGACAGGGCCGGAGAGCCCCAGCATTTT. Protein product: CASRDRAGEPQHF.

The chain combines TRBV18 with TRBJ2-7; the D gene is possibly TRBD1 (5 bases). CDR1 and CDR2 from the germline V gene are KGHSH and LQKENI. V was shortened by 3 bases and J by 2 bases, with 11 bases between the two germline ends. The CDR3 has 14 residues. DNA for the CDR3: TGTGCCAGCTCACCGTATCCAGGGCCCTACGAGCAGTACTTC. This encodes CASSPYPGPYEQYF.

The rearrangement links TRBV3-1 (or the pseudogene TRBV3-2) to TRBJ2-5; D is undetermined. Germline lookup yields CDR1 LGHDT and CDR2 YNNKEL (reference sequence). The germline V and J ends were trimmed by 4 bases and 2 bases, with 2 bases remaining between them. The CDR3 consists of 11 residues. This CDR3 is CASSRQETQYF. Written as DNA, the CDR3 is TGTGCCAGCAGCCGACAAGAGACCCAGTACTTC.

The chain employs TRBV4-1 and TRBJ1-1; D is unresolved. The CDR3 contains 14 residues. The V gene lost 1 base and the J gene lost 6 bases, with 12 bases spanning the gap. Germline CDR1 and CDR2: MGHRA and YSYEKL. This CDR3 is CASSQGEGIAEAFF. CDR3 DNA: TGCGCCAGCAGCCAAGGGGAGGGAATCGCTGAAGCTTTCTTT.

This clone was observed a few times. This sequence joins TRBV19 and TRBJ1-4, with 7 bases identical to TRBD1. Trimming at V came to 5 bases and at J to 0 bases, leaving 3 bases not matched to a gene. This CDR3 comprises 15 residues. CDR1 LNHDA and CDR2 SQIVND come from the germline V gene (reference sequence). CDR3 bases: TGTGCCAGTAGTCTTGGGACAGCAACTAATGAAAAACTGTTTTTT. Its protein is CASSLGTATNEKLFF.

The genes are TRBV6-2 or TRBV6-3 and TRBJ1-6; 9 bases align to TRBD1. The germline gives CDR1 MNHEY, CDR2 SVGEGT. The junction had 8 bases not matched to a gene; V was cut back by 4 bases and J by 10 bases. The CDR3 sequence is 15 residues long. CDR3 protein: CASSFLGQGASPLHF. The CDR3 coding sequence is TGTGCCAGCAGTTTCCTGGGACAGGGAGCCTCACCCCTCCACTTT.

The rearrangement joins TRBV28 to TRBJ1-1, with TRBD1 identical over 8 bases. The germline V gene has CDR1 MDHEN and CDR2 SYDVKM. The CDR3 totals 14 residues. V lost 4 bases to trimming and J lost 3 bases; unmatched junction nucleotides: 4. CDR3 in amino acids: CASSWGQDHTEAFF. The CDR3, as DNA: TGTGCCAGCAGTTGGGGACAGGATCACACTGAAGCTTTCTTT.

Written as DNA, the CDR3 is TGTGCCACCAGCAGAGATCTCCGGGAACCCGGAGGAAACACCATATATTTT. It codes for CATSRDLREPGGNTIYF. The chain is built from TRBV15 and TRBJ1-3; D unclear. The CDR3 spans 17 residues. CDR1 and CDR2 (germline): LNHNV, YYDKDF (reference sequence). V was shortened by 0 bases and J by 4 bases, with 16 bases between the two germline ends.

The V gene is TRBV5-1, the J gene TRBJ1-1; D is unresolved. Deletions cut 5 bases from V and 1 base from J, with 9 bases between. Germline V gene data show CDR1 as SGHRS and CDR2 as YFSETQ. The CDR3 has 13 amino acids. The CDR3 protein is CASRTMGNTEAFF. The CDR3 DNA is TGCGCCAGCAGGACAATGGGGAACACTGAAGCTTTCTTT.

The chain combines TRBV19 with TRBJ1-4, with D perhaps TRBD1 (6 bases). Germline V gene sequence: CDR1 LNHDA, CDR2 SQIVND (reference sequence). The CDR3 contains 15 residues. V lost 5 bases and J lost 8, with 18 bases in between. CDR3 DNA: TGTGCCAGTAGTCCAGCGGGCGGGGGCAGCGAAAAACTGTTTTTT. This sequence encodes CASSPAGGGSEKLFF.

The chain is built from TRBV11-1 and TRBJ2-1; weak D call: TRBD1 (5 bases). CDR3 size: 16 residues. The germline CDR1 and CDR2 sequences are SGHAT and FQDESV (reference sequence). Trimming stripped 2 bases from V and 8 bases from J, with 19 bases between. CDR3 in amino acids: CASSLYRSGLLDEQFF. The DNA for the CDR3 is TGTGCCAGCAGCTTATACCGGTCAGGGCTCCTTGATGAGCAGTTCTTC. The full variable domain, completed using reference TRBV11-1 and TRBJ2-1, is EAEVAQSPRYKITEKSQAVAFWCDPISGHATLYWYRQILGQGPELLVQFQDESVVDDSQLPKDRFSAERLKGVDSTLKIQPAELGDSAMYLCASSLYRSGLLDEQFFGPGTRLTVL.

V is TRBV6-5 and J is TRBJ2-7, with D maybe TRBD1 (5 bases). This CDR3 comprises 16 residues. V lost 0 bases to trimming and J lost 3 bases, with 15 bases between them. In germline, CDR1 is MNHEY, CDR2 SVGAGI. Written as DNA, the CDR3 is TGTGCCAGCAGTTACTCGATTTCAGGGTCCGACTACGAGCAGTACTTC. This codes for CASSYSISGSDYEQYF.

The genes are TRBV20-1 and TRBJ1-3, with unresolved D. The V gene lost 8 bases and the J gene lost 2 bases, with 7 bases spanning the gap. CDR1 is DFQATT and CDR2 is SNEGSKA in the germline V gene (reference sequence). The CDR3 runs to 11 residues. CDR3 sequence: CSLQTGNTIYF. DNA for the CDR3: TGCAGTTTACAGACTGGAAACACCATATATTTT.

This sequence joins TRBV14 and TRBJ2-6, with TRBD2 as a possible D gene (6 bases). This CDR3 spans 15 amino acids. Germline CDR1 SGHDN, CDR2 FVKESK. V was clipped by 1 base and J by 2 bases, with 6 bases between them. CDR3 DNA sequence: TGTGCCAGCAGCCAAGCGGGGGCTGGGGCCAACGTCCTGACTTTC. Protein product: CASSQAGAGANVLTF.

The rearrangement joins TRBV28 to TRBJ2-3; possible D gene TRBD1, 5 bases. Trimming pared 2 bases from V and 3 bases from J, leaving 15 bases between. The CDR3 is made up of 16 amino acids. The V gene's germline CDR1 is MDHEN and CDR2 SYDVKM. DNA of the CDR3: TGTGCCAGCAGTTTAAATCCAGGGTATGGGACAGATACGCAGTATTTT. This encodes CASSLNPGYGTDTQYF.

V gene TRBV6-2 or TRBV6-3 combines with J gene TRBJ2-5; 9 bases line up with TRBD1. The germline CDR1 and CDR2 sequences are MNHEY and SVGEGT. The CDR3 sequence is 16 residues long. With V trimmed by 3 bases and J by 4 bases, 9 bases remained unmatched. The CDR3 DNA reads TGTGCCAGCAGTTATGGACAGGGGTTGCGGGGAGAGACCCAGTACTTC. It encodes CASSYGQGLRGETQYF.

For the CDR3, the DNA is TGCAGTGCTGGGTTTTACACTGAAGCTTTCTTT. As protein: CSAGFYTEAFF. V usage is TRBV20-1 and J usage is TRBJ1-1; D gene uncertain. Trimming shortened V by 5 bases and J by 3 bases, and 7 bases separated the two germline ends. In germline, CDR1 is DFQATT, CDR2 SNEGSKA (reference sequence). The CDR3 contains 11 residues.

J is TRBJ2-7 and V is TRBV7-9; TRBD1 matches 8 bases. This CDR3 region has 13 residues. CDR1 and CDR2 (germline): SEHNR, FQNEAQ (reference sequence). V gave up 4 bases and J gave up 1 base; unmatched junction bases: 0. The CDR3 region is CASSWTGSYEQYF. The CDR3 region has the DNA TGTGCCAGCAGCTGGACAGGGTCCTACGAGCAGTACTTC.

CDR3 loop: CARTAPRTEAFF. CDR3 sequence (DNA): TGTGCCAGGACAGCCCCCCGCACTGAAGCTTTCTTT. This chain connects TRBV25-1 to TRBJ1-1; a possible D gene is TRBD1 (5 bases). CDR1 and CDR2 (germline): MGHDK, SYGVNS. The CDR3 spans 12 residues. Trimming took 9 bases from V and 4 from J, leaving 12 bases between them.